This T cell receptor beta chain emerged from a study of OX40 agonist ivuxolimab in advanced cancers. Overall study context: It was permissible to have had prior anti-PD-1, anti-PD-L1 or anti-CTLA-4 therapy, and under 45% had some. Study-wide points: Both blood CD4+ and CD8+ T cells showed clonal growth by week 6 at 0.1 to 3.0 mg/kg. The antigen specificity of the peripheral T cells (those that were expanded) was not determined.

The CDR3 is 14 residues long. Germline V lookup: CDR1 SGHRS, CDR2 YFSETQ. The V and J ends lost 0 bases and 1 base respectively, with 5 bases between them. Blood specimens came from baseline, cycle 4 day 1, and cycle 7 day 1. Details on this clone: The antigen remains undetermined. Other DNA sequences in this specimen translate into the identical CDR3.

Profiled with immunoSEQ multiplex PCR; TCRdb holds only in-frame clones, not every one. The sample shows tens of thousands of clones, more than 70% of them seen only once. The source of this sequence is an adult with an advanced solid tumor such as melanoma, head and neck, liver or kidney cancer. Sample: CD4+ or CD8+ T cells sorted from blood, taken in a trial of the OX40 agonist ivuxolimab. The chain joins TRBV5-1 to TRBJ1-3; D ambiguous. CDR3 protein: CASSLEGSGNTIYF. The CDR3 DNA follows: TGCGCCAGCAGCTTGGAAGGGTCTGGAAACACCATATATTTT.